These 28 T cell receptor beta chains share one sample of origin, sequenced in a study of cytomegalovirus exposure and HLA in healthy donors. This PCR relied on a set of 60 Vbeta primers and 13 Jbeta primers. Produced via immunoSEQ multiplex PCR; TCRdb's table is partial and in-frame only. Its table records roughly 90,000 clones. Sequenced input: PBMCs. These receptors came from a man aged 50 to 60 in good health and CMV-seropositive.

This chain connects TRBV29-1 to TRBJ2-1; 7 positions match TRBD1. Germline CDR1 and CDR2: SQVTM and ANQGSEA. This CDR3 contains 12 residues. The CDR3 DNA sequence: TGCGGCTCGACAGGGTCCTACAATGAGCAGTTCTTC. Translating it yields CGSTGSYNEQFF.

The V call is TRBV15, the J call TRBJ2-7; 14 nucleotides line up with TRBD2. The CDR3 is 15 amino acids. The germline V gene encodes CDR1 LNHNV and CDR2 YYDKDF (reference sequence). Trimming at V came to 0 bases and at J to 5 bases, leaving 0 bases not matched to a gene. The CDR3 protein is CATSREGLAGDEQYF. The CDR3 nucleotides are TGTGCCACCAGCAGAGAGGGACTAGCGGGAGACGAGCAGTACTTC.

This chain links TRBV11-2 with TRBJ2-7, with D tentatively TRBD2 (7 bases). This CDR3 comprises 12 residues. CDR1 SGHAT and CDR2 FQNNGV come from the germline V gene. V dropped 4 bases and J dropped 6 bases, with 10 bases sitting between them. The DNA for the CDR3 is TGTGCCAGCAGCTGGGGGGGCGGCGAGCAGTACGTC. It encodes CASSWGGGEQYV.

The chain couples TRBV29-1 to TRBJ2-1; 8 positions match TRBD1. Trimming cost V 4 bases and J 1 base; bases outside gene matches: 3. Germline V gene sequence: CDR1 SQVTM, CDR2 ANQGSEA. CDR3 length: 14 residues. CDR3 residues: CSVVGTGSYNEQFF. For the CDR3, the DNA is TGCAGCGTTGTTGGGACAGGATCCTACAATGAGCAGTTCTTC.

V gene TRBV2 combines with J gene TRBJ1-2; 9 bases match TRBD1. V lost 8 bases to trimming and J lost 8 bases; unmatched junction nucleotides: 6. The CDR3 is 12 residues long. In germline, CDR1 is SNHLY, CDR2 FYNNEI. The CDR3 loop reads CASSTGGSGYTF. In nucleotides, the CDR3 is TGTGCCAGCTCCACAGGGGGCAGCGGCTACACCTTC.

The chain employs TRBV6-5 and TRBJ1-1, with 10 bases aligning to TRBD1. Germline CDR1 MNHEY, CDR2 SVGAGI. V gave up 7 bases and J gave up 13 bases; unmatched junction bases: 12. There are 13 residues in the CDR3. In DNA, the CDR3 is TGTGCCAGCACCAGACAGCCGGGACAGGGGAATTTCTTT. Its protein is CASTRQPGQGNFF.

This chain joins TRBV6-5 and TRBJ1-2, with D possibly being TRBD1 (6 bases). The CDR3 length is 15 residues. The V end was cut by 8 bases, the J end by 0 bases, with 16 bases between. From germline, CDR1 is MNHEY and CDR2 SVGAGI. The CDR3 loop is CASGRAQGTNYGYTF. The CDR3 bases are TGTGCCAGCGGACGAGCACAGGGTACTAACTATGGCTACACCTTC.

The V and J genes are TRBV29-1 and TRBJ2-7; TRBD2 matches 7 bases. Germline CDR1 is SQVTM and CDR2 is ANQGSEA. J lost 9 bases, V lost 1 base, and 3 bases had no gene match. This CDR3 contains 11 residues. This chain's CDR3 is CSVEGPGGQYF. For the CDR3, the DNA is TGCAGCGTTGAAGGCCCGGGGGGGCAGTACTTC.

The chain joins TRBV7-9 to TRBJ2-5, with TRBD2 matching 9 bases. Germline V CDR1 and CDR2: SEHNR, FQNEAQ (reference sequence). V dropped 3 bases and J dropped 5; count of bases not matched to a gene: 7. The CDR3 is made up of 15 amino acids. The CDR3 nucleotides are TGTGCCAGCAGCTTTGGGGCTAGCGGGATGGAGACCCAGTACTTC. Protein sequence: CASSFGASGMETQYF. Full variable domain (rest looked up from reference TRBV7-9 and TRBJ2-5): DTGVSQNPRHKITKRGQNVTFRCDPISEHNRLYWYRQTLGQGPEFLTYFQNEAQLEKSRLLSDRFSAERPKGSFSTLEIQRTEQGDSAMYLCASSFGASGMETQYFGPGTRLLVL.

The chain joins TRBV7-2 to TRBJ1-1; D ambiguous. Trimming took 0 bases from V and 6 from J, leaving 14 bases between them. This CDR3 has 15 residues. Germline values: CDR1 SGHTA, CDR2 FQGNSA. In nucleotides, the CDR3 is TGTGCCAGCAGCTTAGCGTTTGGTCCGGGTTCTGAAGCTTTCTTT. This gives the protein CASSLAFGPGSEAFF.

V gene TRBV14 combines with J gene TRBJ1-1; 7 bases match TRBD1. CDR1 and CDR2 (germline): SGHDN, FVKESK. V gave up 8 bases and J gave up 1 base; unmatched junction bases: 4. The CDR3 runs 13 residues. The CDR3 spells CASSGQTNTEAFF. In nucleotides, the CDR3 is TGTGCCAGCTCGGGACAGACGAACACTGAAGCTTTCTTT. The variable domain in full, completed from reference TRBV14 and TRBJ1-1, reads EAGVTQFPSHSVIEKGQTVTLRCDPISGHDNLYWYRRVMGKEIKFLLHFVKESKQDESGMPNNRFLAERTGGTYSTLKVQPAELEDSGVYFCASSGQTNTEAFFGQGTRLTVV.

The chain links TRBV7-8 to TRBJ2-7, with TRBD2 matching over 7 bases. CDR3 length: 16 amino acids. The germline CDR1 and CDR2 sequences are SGHVS and FQNEAQ. Trimming took 1 base from V and 5 from J; bases not matched to a gene: 11. The CDR3 reads CASSLGMSGIGHEQYF. The DNA of the CDR3 is TGTGCCAGCAGCTTAGGTATGAGCGGGATAGGCCACGAGCAGTACTTC.

The CDR3 sequence is CASGLAGDTGELFF. In nucleotides, the CDR3 is TGTGCCAGTGGACTAGCGGGAGACACCGGGGAGCTGTTTTTT. The chain employs TRBV19 and TRBJ2-2; 13 bases fit TRBD2. Germline trimming cut 8 bases from V and 3 bases from J; bases unmatched to any gene: 0. The CDR3 loop spans 14 amino acids. In germline, CDR1 is LNHDA, CDR2 SQIVND (reference sequence).

The chain joins TRBV4-3 to TRBJ1-1, with 11 nucleotides matching TRBD1. The CDR3 is 20 residues long. With V trimmed by 0 bases and J by 0 bases, 12 bases remained unmatched. CDR1 and CDR2 (germline): LGHNA, YSLEER. CDR3 loop: CASSQDAHRTGGLMNTEAFF. In nucleotides, the CDR3 is TGCGCCAGCAGCCAAGATGCGCATCGGACAGGGGGCTTGATGAACACTGAAGCTTTCTTT.

The chain links TRBV29-1 to TRBJ2-2; D gene unclear. CDR3 length: 13 amino acids. Trimming took off 2 bases at V and 5 bases at J, with 9 bases between the two ends. Germline lookup yields CDR1 SQVTM and CDR2 ANQGSEA. This CDR3 reads CSVEHYPTGELFF. Here the CDR3 DNA reads TGCAGCGTTGAACACTACCCTACCGGGGAGCTGTTTTTT.

The gene calls are TRBV11-3 and TRBJ1-1; D perhaps matches TRBD1 (5 bases). Trimming took 4 bases from V and 11 from J, leaving 20 bases between them. CDR3 size: 14 residues. Germline CDR1 is SGHNT and CDR2 is YENEEA. This chain's CDR3 is CASSSPPSTGGAFF. The CDR3 region has the DNA TGTGCCAGCAGCTCGCCGCCCTCTACGGGGGGGGCTTTCTTT.

The chain uses TRBV7-8 and TRBJ1-5; a weak D match, TRBD1 (6 bases). The CDR3 is 17 amino acids. Germline V gene lookup returns CDR1 SGHVS and CDR2 FQNEAQ. V was cut by 1 base and J by 1 base, with 14 bases left in between. The CDR3 DNA follows: TGTGCCAGCAGCTTAGGGAGGCGGGGGGCGAGCAATCAGCCCCAGCATTTT. Residues: CASSLGRRGASNQPQHF.

On this clone itself: A junction end diverges from the germline sequence, so it may reflect a read error. V usage is TRBV7-7 and J usage is TRBJ2-1, with TRBD2 matching 7 bases. CDR1 and CDR2 (germline): SSHAT, FNYEAQ (reference sequence). The CDR3 consists of 15 residues. CDR3 in amino acids: CASSLRRESGYEQFF. The CDR3 bases are TGTGCTAGCAGCTTACGGCGGGAGAGCGGATATGAGCAGTTCTTC.

This chain joins TRBV7-9 and TRBJ2-7, with D uncertain. Germline CDR1 SEHNR, CDR2 FQNEAQ (reference sequence). The CDR3 totals 13 residues. V was shortened by 5 bases and J by 3 bases, with 11 bases between the two germline ends. In nucleotides, the CDR3 is TGTGCCAGCAGCCCAGAACACCTCTACGAGCAGTACTTC. This codes for CASSPEHLYEQYF.

The V and J genes are TRBV7-2 and TRBJ2-7; TRBD1 is a possible D gene (6 bases). V shed 8 bases and J shed 3 bases, with 8 bases lying between them. The CDR3 covers 11 residues. From germline, CDR1 is SGHTA and CDR2 FQGNSA. The CDR3 reads CASSRGYEQYV. CDR3 nucleotide sequence: TGTGCCAGCTCCAGGGGCTACGAGCAGTACGTC.

This chain links TRBV4-1 with TRBJ2-7, with D maybe TRBD2 (6 bases). The V end lost 5 bases, the J end lost 4 bases, and 12 bases lay between the germline ends. The CDR3 totals 13 residues. Germline V CDR1 and CDR2: MGHRA, YSYEKL. CDR3 DNA sequence: TGCGCCAGCAGCATTGGAGGGCAGTACGAGCAGTACTTC. This sequence encodes CASSIGGQYEQYF.

The rearrangement links TRBV7-2 to TRBJ2-3, with 11 nucleotides matching TRBD2. The V gene's germline CDR1 is SGHTA and CDR2 FQGNSA. V was pared by 6 bases and J by 5 bases, with 4 bases of the junction left unmatched. The CDR3 totals 14 residues. The CDR3 spells CASSTSGSKDTQYF. CDR3 DNA sequence: TGTGCCAGCAGTACTAGCGGGAGTAAAGATACGCAGTATTTT.

The chain uses TRBV7-2 and TRBJ2-3; a possible D gene is TRBD2 (6 bases). V lost 0 bases and J lost 3, with 7 bases in between. Germline CDR1 SGHTA, CDR2 FQGNSA. CDR3 size: 14 residues. DNA for the CDR3: TGTGCCAGCAGCTTAGCTGGAGGGACAGATACGCAGTATTTT. This translates into CASSLAGGTDTQYF.

V usage is TRBV29-1 and J usage is TRBJ2-7, with 8 bases lining up with TRBD1. J gave up 0 bases and V 7 bases, and 5 bases lay outside the gene matches. Germline CDR1 SQVTM, CDR2 ANQGSEA. This CDR3 has 13 residues. The CDR3 DNA sequence: TGCAGCGGGGGGACAGGAGGCTCCTACGAGCAGTACTTC. This sequence encodes CSGGTGGSYEQYF.

The rearrangement links TRBV5-1 to TRBJ2-1, with a weak D call TRBD1 (6 bases). The V end lost 3 bases, the J end lost 5 bases, and 9 bases lay between the germline ends. Germline V lookup: CDR1 SGHRS, CDR2 YFSETQ. This CDR3 has 13 amino acids. This CDR3 reads CASSSRGDNEQFF. The CDR3, as DNA: TGCGCCAGCAGCTCCAGGGGAGACAATGAGCAGTTCTTC.

The chain couples TRBV7-2 to TRBJ1-3; D gene ambiguous. The CDR3 runs 14 residues. V lost 0 bases, J lost 1 base, and 4 bases lay in between. Germline V lookup: CDR1 SGHTA, CDR2 FQGNSA. The CDR3 region is CASSLAVSGNTIYF. Written as DNA, the CDR3 is TGTGCCAGCAGCTTAGCCGTGTCTGGAAACACCATATATTTT.

The chain carries TRBV4-3 and TRBJ2-3; tentatively, D is TRBD2 (7 bases). The V end was cut by 1 base, the J end by 5 bases, with 28 bases between. The germline gives CDR1 LGHNA, CDR2 YSLEER. CDR3 length: 20 residues. CDR3 in DNA: TGCGCCAGCAGCCAAGTTTCCCGGAGGGCAGGGGAGGGGGTACAAGATACGCAGTATTTT. It specifies CASSQVSRRAGEGVQDTQYF.

The chain is built from TRBV6-5 and TRBJ2-1; perhaps TRBD1 as D (5 bases). V lost 8 bases and J 6 bases, leaving 11 bases between the germline ends. CDR1 is MNHEY, CDR2 SVGAGI, per germline. The CDR3 loop spans 12 amino acids. Here the CDR3 DNA reads TGTGCCAGCCAGACAGTCCGCAATGAGCAGTTCTTC. It yields the protein CASQTVRNEQFF.